A single sample gave rise to the 31 T cell receptor beta chains below, sequenced in a study of glioma-infiltrating T cells after dendritic cell vaccination. Assay used: immunoSEQ multiplex PCR; TCRdb lists only in-frame clones, some missing. This sample has about 110,000 clones, with 90% found just once. Time point described: after dendritic cell vaccination, including at tumor progression/relapse. Sequenced here: blood, sampled after dendritic cell vaccination. The source is a human donor with glioblastoma.

The chain uses TRBV6-5 and TRBJ2-7; TRBD2 aligns across 7 bases. Losses at the gene ends were 5 bases for V and 3 bases for J; bases not matched to a gene: 7. Per the germline V gene, CDR1 is MNHEY and CDR2 is SVGAGI. There are 14 residues in the CDR3. The CDR3 region has the DNA TGTGCCAGCAGTCCCCGGGGAGGGCTCTACGAGCAGTACTTC. Its protein is CASSPRGGLYEQYF.

CDR3 sequence (DNA): TGTGCCAGCAGTCCTCAGGGGGAAGAGACCCAGTACTTC. This encodes CASSPQGEETQYF. The J gene is TRBJ2-5, the V gene TRBV6-6; 7 bases map to TRBD1. J lost 3 bases, V lost 5 bases, and 3 bases had no gene match. This CDR3 comprises 13 residues. Germline-derived CDR1 and CDR2 are MNHNY and SVGAGI (reference sequence).

V gene TRBV6-6 combines with J gene TRBJ2-7, with a tentative D call TRBD1 (5 bases). The V gene's germline CDR1 is MNHNY and CDR2 SVGAGI (reference sequence). V shed 5 bases and J shed 6 bases, with 14 bases lying between them. The CDR3 extends over 13 amino acids. CDR3 nucleotides: TGTGCCAGCAGTCTCACAGGCAGAGGCGAGCAGTACTTC. Its translation: CASSLTGRGEQYF.

J is TRBJ1-3 and V is TRBV5-1; no definite D call. Germline V gene sequence: CDR1 SGHRS, CDR2 YFSETQ. CDR3 length: 15 residues. Trimming cost V 0 bases and J 0 bases, with 7 bases left between them. The chain's CDR3 is CASSLEENSGNTIYF. The CDR3 nucleotides read TGCGCCAGCAGCTTGGAGGAGAACTCTGGAAACACCATATATTTT.

The chain carries TRBV28 and TRBJ1-4; no definite D call. Trimming left V 1 base short and J 3 bases short, with 6 bases between. From germline, CDR1 is MDHEN and CDR2 SYDVKM. The CDR3 covers 14 residues. The CDR3: CASSLSGSNEKLFF. Written as DNA, the CDR3 is TGTGCCAGCAGTTTATCCGGTTCTAATGAAAAACTGTTTTTT.

The chain is built from TRBV7-9 and TRBJ1-2; 9 nucleotides agree with TRBD1. Germline V gives CDR1 SEHNR, CDR2 FQNEAQ (reference sequence). The V gene end was trimmed by 5 bases and the J gene end by 6 bases; junction bases not matched to a gene: 10. This CDR3 has 15 residues. CDR3 sequence (DNA): TGTGCCAGCAGCGTTAGCTGGGACAGGGAGGATGGCTACACCTTC. It translates to CASSVSWDREDGYTF.

This clone was recorded only once. This chain uses TRBV5-8 with TRBJ1-6; possibly TRBD1 for D (6 bases). Germline V gives CDR1 SGHTS, CDR2 YDEGEE. Trimming shortened V by 5 bases and J by 6 bases, and 15 bases separated the two germline ends. This CDR3 contains 15 residues. The CDR3 sequence: CASSLGGVGNSPLHF. For the CDR3, the DNA is TGTGCCAGCAGTCTAGGGGGAGTTGGTAATTCACCCCTCCACTTT. Full variable domain (remainder filled in from reference TRBV5-8 and TRBJ1-6): EAGVTQSPTHLIKTRGQQATLRCSPISGHTSVYWYQQALGLGLQFLLWYDEGEERNRGNFPPRFSGRQFPNYSSELNVNALELEDSALYLCASSLGGVGNSPLHFGNGTRLTVT.

The chain has TRBV10-3 and TRBJ1-4, with D maybe TRBD1 (6 bases). CDR3 length: 15 amino acids. Trimming removed 4 bases from V and 8 bases from J, with 17 bases in between. The germline V gene has CDR1 ENHRY and CDR2 SYGVKD. CDR3 region: CAISASGQGQEKLFF. CDR3 in DNA: TGTGCCATCAGTGCCTCGGGGCAGGGACAAGAAAAACTGTTTTTT.

CDR3 bases: TGTGCCAGCGGGGACAGGGTTTCCGGGGAGCTGTTTTTT. It encodes CASGDRVSGELFF. The V gene is TRBV6-5, the J gene TRBJ2-2, with 9 bases matching TRBD1. The CDR3 is 13 amino acids. Germline loops: CDR1 MNHEY, CDR2 SVGAGI. With 8 bases clipped from V and 6 bases from J, the junction kept 4 bases outside the gene matches.

The gene calls are TRBV5-1 and TRBJ1-1; 7 nucleotides line up with TRBD1. Germline CDR1 SGHRS, CDR2 YFSETQ. The V segment lost 0 bases and the J segment 1 base; nucleotides outside the gene matches: 6. The length of the CDR3 is 16 residues. CDR3 coding DNA: TGCGCCAGCAGCTTGGGACAGGGTATGAGGAACACTGAAGCTTTCTTT. Its protein product is CASSLGQGMRNTEAFF. Full variable domain (rest looked up from reference TRBV5-1 and TRBJ1-1): KAGVTQTPRYLIKTRGQQVTLSCSPISGHRSVSWYQQTPGQGLQFLFEYFSETQRNKGNFPGRFSGRQFSNSRSEMNVSTLELGDSALYLCASSLGQGMRNTEAFFGQGTRLTVV.

This chain uses TRBV23-1 with TRBJ1-5, with 9 bases aligning to TRBD1. TRBV23-1 carries the ORF label, with uncertain function. This CDR3 is built from 18 residues. J lost 3 bases, V lost 4 bases, and 13 bases had no gene match. The CDR3 region has the DNA TGCGCCAGCAGTCCGCTTAGGGACAGGGTTGGGTTCAATCAGCCCCAGCATTTT. Its protein is CASSPLRDRVGFNQPQHF.

The chain has TRBV6-5 and TRBJ1-1; 7 bases match TRBD1. This CDR3 comprises 14 residues. The germline CDR1 and CDR2 sequences are MNHEY and SVGAGI. J was trimmed by 7 bases and V by 5 bases; bases with no gene match: 10. Here the CDR3 reads CASSPADRAYEAFF. CDR3 bases: TGTGCCAGCAGTCCCGCTGACAGGGCCTATGAAGCTTTCTTT.

This clone was recorded once. The DNA for the CDR3 is TGTGCCACCCGACAGTCCGGACTATTCTCCTACGAGCAGTACTTC. Amino acids: CATRQSGLFSYEQYF. The V call is TRBV28, the J call TRBJ2-7; a weak D match, TRBD2 (6 bases). Germline CDR1 is MDHEN and CDR2 is SYDVKM. The CDR3 runs to 15 residues. Deletions cut 10 bases from V and 0 bases from J, with 19 bases between.

The CDR3 loop is CASSPEGASGANVLTF. As DNA, the CDR3 is TGTGCCAGCAGTCCCGAGGGGGCCTCTGGGGCCAACGTCCTGACTTTC. J is TRBJ2-6 and V is TRBV2; 7 bases align to TRBD1. CDR1 is SNHLY and CDR2 is FYNNEI in the germline V gene. The CDR3 is made up of 16 amino acids. Losses at the gene ends were 5 bases for V and 0 bases for J; bases not matched to a gene: 4.

The J gene is TRBJ2-7, the V gene TRBV5-5; D may be TRBD1 (6 bases). Germline values: CDR1 SGHKS, CDR2 YYEKEE (reference sequence). This CDR3 contains 14 residues. V lost 0 bases and J 1 base, leaving 8 bases between the germline ends. CDR3 loop: CASSLAQGSYEQYF. CDR3 bases: TGTGCCAGCAGCTTGGCCCAGGGGTCCTACGAGCAGTACTTC. Looking up the rest from reference TRBV5-5 and TRBJ2-7 gives the full variable domain: DAGVTQSPTHLIKTRGQQVTLRCSPISGHKSVSWYQQVLGQGPQFIFQYYEKEERGRGNFPDRFSARQFPNYSSELNVNALLLGDSALYLCASSLAQGSYEQYFGPGTRLTVT.

V and J are TRBV7-9 and TRBJ1-1; D not resolved. Deletions cut 9 bases from V and 1 base from J, with 6 bases between. Germline V gene sequence: CDR1 SEHNR, CDR2 FQNEAQ (reference sequence). The CDR3 has 11 amino acids. The CDR3 here is CASTRNTEAFF. The CDR3 nucleotides read TGTGCCAGTACGAGGAACACTGAAGCTTTCTTT.

This clone appeared a single time. This chain uses TRBV2 with TRBJ1-1; 9 bases line up with TRBD1. Germline trimming cut 6 bases from V and 6 bases from J; bases unmatched to any gene: 8. This CDR3 comprises 14 residues. Germline loops: CDR1 SNHLY, CDR2 FYNNEI. Here the CDR3 DNA reads TGTGCCAGCAGACCCGGGACAGGGATCGCTGAAGCTTTCTTT. It translates to CASRPGTGIAEAFF.

In DNA form, the CDR3 reads TGTGCCACCAGCATTGGCAGGGGTTACGAGCAGTACTTC. It codes for CATSIGRGYEQYF. The V gene is TRBV15, the J gene TRBJ2-7; D might be TRBD1 (6 bases). The CDR3 length is 13 residues. Germline loops: CDR1 LNHNV, CDR2 YYDKDF (reference sequence). V lost 4 bases and J lost 4, with 11 bases in between.

The chain uses TRBV2 and TRBJ1-2; 10 bases agree with TRBD1. The germline V gene has CDR1 SNHLY and CDR2 FYNNEI. The length of the CDR3 is 14 residues. After removal of 4 bases from V and 8 bases from J, the junction contained 7 bases not matched to a gene. The CDR3 loop is CASSVGTGERGYTF. CDR3 sequence (DNA): TGTGCCAGCAGTGTCGGGACAGGGGAGAGAGGCTACACCTTC.

This clone was observed a single time. The chain links TRBV14 to TRBJ2-1; TRBD2 matches at 14 bases. The CDR3 is 15 residues long. V dropped 4 bases and J dropped 8; count of bases not matched to a gene: 4. CDR1 and CDR2 from the germline V gene are SGHDN and FVKESK. DNA for the CDR3: TGTGCCAGCAGCCCCGGACTAGCGGGAGGCTATGAGCAGTTCTTC. Translating it yields CASSPGLAGGYEQFF. The complete variable domain, with remaining parts taken from reference TRBV14 and TRBJ2-1, reads EAGVTQFPSHSVIEKGQTVTLRCDPISGHDNLYWYRRVMGKEIKFLLHFVKESKQDESGMPNNRFLAERTGGTYSTLKVQPAELEDSGVYFCASSPGLAGGYEQFFGPGTRLTVL.

The DNA for the CDR3 is TGTGCCAGCAGCTCCTTACCCACCTTGAGGACAGATACGCAGTATTTT. Translation gives CASSSLPTLRTDTQYF. This chain uses TRBV7-8 with TRBJ2-3; D ambiguous. The CDR3 totals 16 residues. Between the trimmed V and J ends, which lost 4 bases and 3 bases, there was a span of 17 bases. Per the germline V gene, CDR1 is SGHVS and CDR2 is FQNEAQ. The whole variable domain, filled in from reference TRBV7-8 and TRBJ2-3, reads GAGVSQSPRYKVAKRGQDVALRCDPISGHVSLFWYQQALGQGPEFLTYFQNEAQLDKSGLPSDRFFAERPEGSVSTLKIQRTQQEDSAVYLCASSSLPTLRTDTQYFGPGTRLTVL.

The chain couples TRBV13 to TRBJ2-1; D not resolved. There are 12 residues in the CDR3. Deletions cut 4 bases from V and 3 bases from J, with 4 bases between. Per germline, CDR1 PRHDT and CDR2 FYEKMQ (reference sequence). CDR3 sequence (DNA): TGTGCCAGCAGCTCCTACTACAATGAGCAGTTCTTC. It yields the protein CASSSYYNEQFF.

The chain combines TRBV2 with TRBJ2-5, with D perhaps TRBD2 (6 bases). Germline CDR1 reads SNHLY; CDR2 reads FYNNEI. This CDR3 comprises 13 residues. V lost 8 bases, J lost 5 bases, and 15 bases lay in between. DNA of the CDR3: TGTGCCAGCCGGTCGGGAGCTGGGGAGACCCAGTACTTC. Protein product: CASRSGAGETQYF.

The rearrangement joins TRBV5-6 to TRBJ2-5; 7 bases align to TRBD2. Germline loops: CDR1 SGHDT, CDR2 YYEEEE. This CDR3 is 12 amino acids long. With V trimmed by 2 bases and J by 11 bases, 6 bases remained unmatched. CDR3: CASSFVGGEQYF. CDR3 nucleotides: TGTGCCAGCAGCTTTGTGGGGGGGGAGCAGTACTTC.

The chain uses TRBV7-9 and TRBJ2-7; TRBD1 agrees at 8 bases. The CDR3 is made up of 17 amino acids. Germline V CDR1 and CDR2: SEHNR, FQNEAQ (reference sequence). V lost 5 bases and J lost 3; bases outside the gene matches: 15. CDR3: CASSPGGYYRENYEQYF. In DNA form, the CDR3 reads TGTGCCAGCAGCCCAGGGGGCTACTACAGGGAAAACTACGAGCAGTACTTC.

The chain carries TRBV5-5 and TRBJ1-2; D may be TRBD1 (5 bases). Germline V gives CDR1 SGHKS, CDR2 YYEKEE (reference sequence). The V end lost 4 bases, the J end lost 4 bases, and 11 bases lay between the germline ends. CDR3 length: 13 residues. The chain's CDR3 is CASSRGPTYGYTF. The DNA for the CDR3 is TGTGCCAGCAGCAGGGGCCCGACCTATGGCTACACCTTC.

V usage is TRBV16 and J usage is TRBJ1-2; D possibly corresponds to TRBD1 (6 bases). This CDR3 is 16 amino acids long. Germline V gene sequence: CDR1 KGHSY, CDR2 FQNENV. Between the trimmed V and J ends, which lost 1 base and 4 bases, there was a span of 16 bases. The chain's CDR3 is CASSQLQGPTGYGYTF. The DNA of the CDR3 is TGTGCCAGCAGCCAATTACAGGGACCGACGGGCTATGGCTACACCTTC.

This clone was seen just once. The chain uses TRBV6-1 and TRBJ2-5; tentative D call: TRBD1 (6 bases). Germline CDR1 reads MNHNS; CDR2 reads SASEGT. The CDR3 is 10 residues long. In DNA form, the CDR3 reads TGTGCGGCGCAGGGGGAGACCCAGTACTTC. Translation: CAAQGETQYF.

This clone was recorded once. The rearrangement uses TRBV4-1 and TRBJ1-4, with 9 bases identical to TRBD1. The CDR3 covers 18 residues. Looked up from germline, CDR1 is MGHRA and CDR2 is YSYEKL. V was pared by 4 bases and J by 1 base, with 10 bases of the junction left unmatched. In nucleotides, the CDR3 is TGCGCCAGCAGCCTCCAGACAGGGGGGAGGGGAACTAATGAAAAACTGTTTTTT. It specifies CASSLQTGGRGTNEKLFF.

The gene calls are TRBV15 and TRBJ2-5, with 8 bases that match TRBD2. Germline trimming cut 1 base from V and 5 bases from J; bases unmatched to any gene: 6. The length of the CDR3 is 15 residues. The germline V gene encodes CDR1 LNHNV and CDR2 YYDKDF (reference sequence). CDR3 sequence: CATSRGREGGETQYF. The CDR3 nucleotides read TGTGCCACCAGCAGAGGACGGGAGGGGGGGGAGACCCAGTACTTC.

V usage is TRBV5-1 and J usage is TRBJ2-7, with 7 positions matching TRBD2. J was trimmed by 6 bases and V by 5 bases; bases with no gene match: 8. In germline, CDR1 is SGHRS, CDR2 YFSETQ. CDR3 length: 13 amino acids. In DNA, the CDR3 is TGCGCCAGCAGAGCTGCGGGGGTCAGCGAGCAGTACTTC. Its protein is CASRAAGVSEQYF.